This T cell receptor (beta chain) was sequenced for a study of T cells in Graves' hyperthyroidism and ophthalmopathy. The sample holds many counts of this clonotype. The antigen is undetermined. The CDR3 is 13 residues long. V lost 4 bases, J lost 3 bases, and 6 bases lay in between. The study's findings and limits: A model using 13 V-J features told ophthalmopathy apart from stable hyperthyroidism.

Regions amplified from RNA transcripts were the TCR beta CDR3 regions. HTBI primers were the set used in a first-round RT-PCR of the TCR CDR3. In TCRdb, the multiplex PCR reads were re-called with MiXCR into one record per CDR3 protein. The table has a few hundred thousand distinct CDR3 sequences, under 15% seen once. The sequencing sample was made of blood. V gene TRBV12-3 or TRBV12-4 combines with J gene TRBJ2-2; D remains unclear. This clonotype was obtained from a woman aged 25 to 39 with Graves' hyperthyroidism. CDR3: CASSSGDTGELFF. CDR3 bases: TGTGCCAGCAGTTCAGGAGACACCGGGGAGCTGTTTTTT.